The 14 T cell receptor beta chains given below trace back to one sample, sequenced in a study of blood T cell repertoires in COVID-19. The protocol was immunoSEQ multiplex PCR, while the TCRdb copy is restricted to in-frame clones and leaves out a portion. The table has 200,000 to 250,000 clones, over 80% seen once. Sequencing input: PBMCs or T cells enriched from blood (not recorded which). The receptors shown here come from a middle-aged woman who had recovered from COVID-19.

A single count supports this clone. The chain has TRBV28 and TRBJ1-2, with D unclear. The CDR3 extends over 18 amino acids. Germline CDR1 reads MDHEN; CDR2 reads SYDVKM. V was cut by 6 bases and J by 5 bases, with 28 bases left in between. The CDR3 region is CASSSIAARKDRPYGYTF. The CDR3, as DNA: TGTGCCAGCAGCTCGATCGCAGCGAGAAAAGATCGTCCTTATGGCTACACCTTC.

DNA for the CDR3: TGTGCCAGCAGCCCTTACGCGGGACTCCGACAAACCGGGGAGCTGTTTTTT. This encodes CASSPYAGLRQTGELFF. The rearrangement links TRBV9 to TRBJ2-2, with D possibly being TRBD2 (6 bases). V lost 4 bases and J lost 5, with 21 bases in between. CDR1 is SGDLS and CDR2 is YYNGEE in the germline V gene. The CDR3 runs 17 residues.

V usage is TRBV7-6 and J usage is TRBJ1-2, with D unclear. With 4 bases removed from V and 4 bases from J, the gap between germline ends came to 16 bases. Germline CDR1 and CDR2: SGHVS and FNYEAQ. The CDR3 sequence is 15 residues long. This CDR3 is CASSSSSDMLYGYTF. CDR3 in DNA: TGTGCCAGCAGCTCATCCAGTGACATGCTCTATGGCTACACCTTC.

The chain recombines TRBV3-1 (or the pseudogene TRBV3-2) with TRBJ1-1, with TRBD1 matching 9 bases. The CDR3 runs to 12 residues. Unmatched junction bases numbered 2, after V lost 5 bases and J lost 7 bases. In germline, CDR1 is LGHDT, CDR2 YNNKEL (reference sequence). The CDR3 sequence: CASSGQGIEAFF. CDR3 sequence (DNA): TGTGCCAGCAGCGGACAGGGGATTGAAGCTTTCTTT.

The chain carries TRBV11-1 and TRBJ2-1, with TRBD2 matching over 10 bases. CDR3 length: 15 residues. The junction had 5 bases not matched to a gene; V was cut back by 5 bases and J by 4 bases. CDR1 and CDR2 from the germline V gene are SGHAT and FQDESV (reference sequence). The CDR3, as DNA: TGTGCCAGCAGCCAGAGACTAGCGGGTTACAATGAGCAGTTCTTC. Translation: CASSQRLAGYNEQFF.

The chain carries TRBV14 and TRBJ2-1; TRBD1 matches 8 bases. Germline CDR1 is SGHDN and CDR2 is FVKESK. V lost 3 bases, J lost 2 bases, and 6 bases stayed unmatched. The CDR3 is made up of 16 amino acids. The chain's CDR3 is CASSHLGTGPYNEQFF. Written as DNA, the CDR3 is TGTGCCAGCAGCCACCTCGGGACAGGCCCCTACAATGAGCAGTTCTTC.

The CDR3 loop is CASSPGQSPNEKLFF. The CDR3 nucleotides read TGTGCCAGCAGTCCTGGACAATCCCCTAATGAAAAACTGTTTTTT. This chain connects TRBV25-1 to TRBJ1-4; D is possibly TRBD1 (5 bases). Germline lookup yields CDR1 MGHDK and CDR2 SYGVNS. Between the trimmed V and J ends, which lost 5 bases and 3 bases, there was a span of 13 bases. The CDR3 has 15 residues.

The chain employs TRBV11-3 and TRBJ2-3; perhaps TRBD2 as D (5 bases). Germline CDR1 is SGHNT and CDR2 is YENEEA. The CDR3 extends over 14 amino acids. The V end was cut by 2 bases, the J end by 4 bases, with 10 bases between. CDR3: CASSLFGGADTQYF. In nucleotides, the CDR3 is TGTGCCAGCAGCTTATTTGGAGGCGCAGATACGCAGTATTTT.

The rearrangement joins TRBV11-2 to TRBJ2-5; D gene ambiguous. CDR1 and CDR2 (germline): SGHAT, FQNNGV. The CDR3 loop spans 12 amino acids. Trimming pared 0 bases from V and 5 bases from J, leaving 4 bases between. The CDR3 spells CASSLDLETQYF. DNA of the CDR3: TGTGCCAGCAGCTTAGATCTCGAGACCCAGTACTTC.

This chain connects TRBV7-8 to TRBJ1-6; D is unresolved. This CDR3 contains 14 residues. The V end was cut by 1 base, the J end by 9 bases, with 10 bases between. Looked up from germline, CDR1 is SGHVS and CDR2 is FQNEAQ. This chain's CDR3 is CASSLGGSGSPLHF. CDR3 DNA: TGTGCCAGCAGCTTAGGAGGGAGCGGTTCACCCCTCCACTTT.

V gene TRBV28 combines with J gene TRBJ1-5; D is ambiguous. V lost 3 bases and J lost 5, with 11 bases in between. Germline-derived CDR1 and CDR2 are MDHEN and SYDVKM. The CDR3 loop spans 14 amino acids. The CDR3 nucleotides are TGTGCCAGCAGTTTGGGTGGCGCGGATCAGCCCCAGCATTTT. It specifies CASSLGGADQPQHF.

The chain is built from TRBV13 and TRBJ2-4; D is perhaps TRBD2 (6 bases). Deletions cut 0 bases from V and 2 bases from J, with 8 bases between. The germline V gene encodes CDR1 PRHDT and CDR2 FYEKMQ (reference sequence). The CDR3 runs 15 residues. This chain's CDR3 is CASSLGGDSKNIQYF. Written as DNA, the CDR3 is TGTGCCAGCAGCTTAGGTGGGGACTCCAAAAACATTCAGTACTTC.

This chain links TRBV5-1 with TRBJ2-5; 7 bases align to TRBD1. Looked up from germline, CDR1 is SGHRS and CDR2 is YFSETQ. V shed 0 bases, J shed 1 base, and the junction held 3 bases outside the gene matches. CDR3 size: 15 residues. The DNA of the CDR3 is TGCGCCAGCAGCTTGGAGGCAGGGGGCCAAGAGACCCAGTACTTC. Amino acids: CASSLEAGGQETQYF.

The chain couples TRBV29-1 to TRBJ2-5, with TRBD1 identical over 7 bases. Looked up from germline, CDR1 is SQVTM and CDR2 is ANQGSEA. This CDR3 contains 12 residues. Trimming removed 4 bases from V and 5 bases from J; junction bases left unmatched: 4. As DNA, the CDR3 is TGCAGCGTTGGACAGGGTGCGGAGACCCAGTACTTC. It translates to CSVGQGAETQYF.